Below, 7 T cell receptor beta chains from the same sample are listed, as sequenced in a study of vaccination effects on CD4 cells after COVID-19. No antigen is known for these receptors. Sequencing was preceded by expansion of antigen-specific CD4+ T cells with viral peptide pools in the ViraFEST assay. Between days 9 and 11 of culture, CD4+ T cells were separated out. Vaccinees lacked prior SARS-CoV-2 infection and tested negative for nucleocapsid antibodies. Libraries were prepared by immunoSEQ multiplex PCR; TCRdb keeps only in-frame clonotypes and omits some of them. The sample lists more than 40,000 clones, over 75% seen once, with 2.5% to 3% in the top ten. The sample was CD4+ T cells from PBMCs cultured with HCoV-NL63 spike peptides, taken before COVID-19 vaccination. The receptors were gathered from a human donor who received a COVID-19 vaccine.

V and J are TRBV6-4 and TRBJ2-2; D is undetermined. This CDR3 region has 16 residues. Trimming removed 2 bases from V and 6 bases from J, with 16 bases in between. The germline V gene encodes CDR1 MRHNA and CDR2 SNTAGT. CDR3 residues: CASSDVFTDWAGELFF. The CDR3 nucleotides are TGTGCCAGCAGTGACGTCTTTACAGATTGGGCCGGGGAGCTGTTTTTT.

The J gene is TRBJ2-3, the V gene TRBV4-2; tentative D call: TRBD2 (7 bases). Trimming shortened V by 4 bases and J by 4 bases, and 21 bases separated the two germline ends. Germline V gene data show CDR1 as LGHNA and CDR2 as YNFKEQ. CDR3 length: 17 residues. The CDR3 region has the DNA TGTGCCAGCAGCCCCCTTAGGGGGGGGGAGGTCTCAGATACGCAGTATTTT. It codes for CASSPLRGGEVSDTQYF.

This chain joins TRBV2 and TRBJ1-5; possible D gene TRBD1, 5 bases. The V gene's germline CDR1 is SNHLY and CDR2 FYNNEI. This CDR3 contains 16 residues. Deletions cut 6 bases from V and 0 bases from J, with 15 bases between. CDR3: CASSPDGGNSNQPQHF. CDR3 DNA sequence: TGTGCCAGCAGCCCCGACGGGGGTAATAGCAATCAGCCCCAGCATTTT.

This rearrangement joins TRBV15 to TRBJ1-1, with no clear D. This CDR3 has 14 residues. V lost 5 bases and J 4 bases, leaving 14 bases between the germline ends. CDR1 LNHNV and CDR2 YYDKDF come from the germline V gene (reference sequence). CDR3 nucleotide sequence: TGTGCCACCAGCCCCGAGTGGGCCGGCACTGAAGCTTTCTTT. Amino acid sequence: CATSPEWAGTEAFF.

The gene calls are TRBV5-1 and TRBJ2-1, with D possibly being TRBD1 (6 bases). Germline CDR1 SGHRS, CDR2 YFSETQ. The CDR3 has 15 residues. Trimming pared 4 bases from V and 5 bases from J, leaving 16 bases between. The CDR3: CASSPFNTGHNEQFF. CDR3 in DNA: TGCGCCAGCAGCCCATTCAATACAGGGCACAATGAGCAGTTCTTC.

The V call is TRBV11-1, the J call TRBJ2-4; D could derive from TRBD1 or TRBD2 (5 bases each). CDR3 length: 15 amino acids. Germline V gene lookup returns CDR1 SGHAT and CDR2 FQDESV (reference sequence). V gave up 1 base and J gave up 9 bases, with 16 bases separating them. CDR3 coding DNA: TGTGCCAGCAGCTTAGGGGGGAGTCTCCAAGGCATTCAGTACTTC. Translated, it gives CASSLGGSLQGIQYF.

This clone has just one count. V gene TRBV19 combines with J gene TRBJ2-3, with 7 bases matching TRBD2. This CDR3 is built from 15 residues. Trimming at V came to 4 bases and at J to 0 bases, leaving 4 bases not matched to a gene. CDR1 and CDR2 (germline): LNHDA, SQIVND (reference sequence). The CDR3 DNA sequence: TGTGCCAGTAGTACTGGACTAGTGAGCACAGATACGCAGTATTTT. Translated: CASSTGLVSTDTQYF.